These T cell receptor beta chains were read from a single sample in a study of CD8 T cells in ankylosing spondylitis. One entry per CDR3 protein results from TCRdb running MiXCR on the 5' RACE reads. Of some 450,000 distinct CDR3 sequences in the sample, 15% to 20% are singletons; the top ten hold 0.95% to 1.1%. Material: blood, either unsorted or a sorted T cell fraction (not recorded which). These receptors were taken from a male donor with ankylosing spondylitis. Each CDR3 is given with its conserved first and last residue. The order of the fields is CDR3 DNA, CDR3 protein, clone size, V gene, D gene, J gene. A D gene is named only where the DNA matches it firmly. Only some rows state a clone size, as once, few, many or a class for expanded clones.

CDR3nt: TGCAGTGCTAGAGATGCGGCAGGGTTGACTGAAGCTTTCTTT; CDR3aa: CSARDAAGLTEAFF; abundance: few; v_gene: TRBV20-1; d_gene: -; j_gene: TRBJ1-1
CDR3nt: TGTGCCAGCAGCCCGGGGGGGCCCCAGCATTTT; CDR3aa: CASSPGGPQHF; abundance: -; v_gene: TRBV7-6; d_gene: -; j_gene: TRBJ1-5
CDR3nt: TGTGCCAGCAGTTTTTACGGGGATTTTAATGAAAAACTGTTTTTT; CDR3aa: CASSFYGDFNEKLFF; abundance: -; v_gene: TRBV12-3/TRBV12-4; d_gene: -; j_gene: TRBJ1-4
CDR3nt: TGCGCCAGCAGCTTGGTCGGGGGAGGATTTTCTGAAGCTTTCTTT; CDR3aa: CASSLVGGGFSEAFF; abundance: few; v_gene: TRBV5-1; d_gene: -; j_gene: TRBJ1-1
CDR3nt: TGCGCCAGCAGCGTCCAGGGACAGAACACTGAAGCTTTCTTT; CDR3aa: CASSVQGQNTEAFF; abundance: few; v_gene: TRBV5-1; d_gene: -; j_gene: TRBJ1-1
CDR3nt: TGTGCCACCAGCAGAGGCCCAGGGACCACCGGGGAGCTGTTTTTT; CDR3aa: CATSRGPGTTGELFF; abundance: -; v_gene: TRBV15; d_gene: -; j_gene: TRBJ2-2
CDR3nt: TGTGCCAGCAGTTTTCAGGAACGAATCGGGGAGCAGTACTTC; CDR3aa: CASSFQERIGEQYF; abundance: many; v_gene: TRBV12-3/TRBV12-4; d_gene: -; j_gene: TRBJ2-7
CDR3nt: TGCAGTGCCCCGGACAGTAACACTGAAGCTTTCTTT; CDR3aa: CSAPDSNTEAFF; abundance: -; v_gene: TRBV20-1; d_gene: -; j_gene: TRBJ1-1
CDR3nt: TGTGCCAGCAGCTTAGCCCTTGTAAGGGACCCGAACACTGAAGCTTTCTTT; CDR3aa: CASSLALVRDPNTEAFF; abundance: few; v_gene: TRBV7-9; d_gene: -; j_gene: TRBJ1-1
CDR3nt: TGCGCCAGCAGCTCCAGCCCCGCGGAGACCCAGTACTTC; CDR3aa: CASSSSPAETQYF; abundance: -; v_gene: TRBV5-1; d_gene: -; j_gene: TRBJ2-5
CDR3nt: TGTGCCAGCAGTTCCCCCGGATTGTCTGGGGCCAACGTCCTGACTTTC; CDR3aa: CASSSPGLSGANVLTF; abundance: -; v_gene: TRBV25-1; d_gene: -; j_gene: TRBJ2-6
CDR3nt: TGCGCCAGCAGCCATCCACCGACCCGGAACCTGGTGGACAATGAGCAGTTCTTC; CDR3aa: CASSHPPTRNLVDNEQFF; abundance: few; v_gene: TRBV4-3; d_gene: -; j_gene: TRBJ2-1
CDR3nt: TGCGCCAGCAGCTTCGAGTACAGGGGGACGGGAGGCTACACCTTC; CDR3aa: CASSFEYRGTGGYTF; abundance: -; v_gene: TRBV5-1; d_gene: TRBD1; j_gene: TRBJ1-2
CDR3nt: TGTGCCAGCAGCTACGCCCCAGGGGCTAATGAAAAACTGTTTTTT; CDR3aa: CASSYAPGANEKLFF; abundance: -; v_gene: TRBV7-2; d_gene: -; j_gene: TRBJ1-4
CDR3nt: TGTGCCAGCAGCGTAGACCCCGTACGGGCACCTGAGCAGTACTTC; CDR3aa: CASSVDPVRAPEQYF; abundance: few; v_gene: TRBV9; d_gene: -; j_gene: TRBJ2-7
CDR3nt: TGTGCCATCAACGGGCCTCTGGCGGTCGAGCAGTACTTC; CDR3aa: CAINGPLAVEQYF; abundance: few; v_gene: TRBV28; d_gene: -; j_gene: TRBJ2-7
CDR3nt: TGTGCCAGCAGCCTCCAGTCAGGAAGCAATCAGCCCCAGCATTTT; CDR3aa: CASSLQSGSNQPQHF; abundance: many; v_gene: TRBV7-2; d_gene: -; j_gene: TRBJ1-5
CDR3nt: TGTGCCAGCAGCTTAACCCCTCAGGGGAACACTGAAGCTTTCTTT; CDR3aa: CASSLTPQGNTEAFF; abundance: few; v_gene: TRBV7-3; d_gene: -; j_gene: TRBJ1-1
CDR3nt: TGTGCCAGCAGCGTTCTGGGGGGGGGCGGAAACACAGATACGCAGTATTTT; CDR3aa: CASSVLGGGGNTDTQYF; abundance: few; v_gene: TRBV4-2; d_gene: -; j_gene: TRBJ2-3
CDR3nt: TGTGCCAGCAGCCCCGGTCGGGGGAATAACTATGGCTACACCTTC; CDR3aa: CASSPGRGNNYGYTF; abundance: -; v_gene: TRBV3-1; d_gene: -; j_gene: TRBJ1-2
CDR3nt: TGTGCCAGCAGTTTTGGTGGCGAAGAGACCCAGTACTTC; CDR3aa: CASSFGGEETQYF; abundance: -; v_gene: TRBV28; d_gene: -; j_gene: TRBJ2-5
CDR3nt: TGTGCCAGCACTCAGGGAGGGAACACCGGGGAGCTGTTTTTT; CDR3aa: CASTQGGNTGELFF; abundance: many; v_gene: TRBV12-3/TRBV12-4; d_gene: -; j_gene: TRBJ2-2
CDR3nt: TGTGCCAGCAGTCCAGGGACTGAAGCTTTCTTT; CDR3aa: CASSPGTEAFF; abundance: few; v_gene: TRBV6-2/TRBV6-3; d_gene: -; j_gene: TRBJ1-1
CDR3nt: TGCAGTGCTAGATCCGGGACAGGTCCCTACAATGAGCAGTTCTTC; CDR3aa: CSARSGTGPYNEQFF; abundance: -; v_gene: TRBV20-1; d_gene: TRBD1; j_gene: TRBJ2-1
CDR3nt: TGTGCCAGCGCTAACCACCATGGCTACACCTTC; CDR3aa: CASANHHGYTF; abundance: few; v_gene: TRBV21-1; d_gene: -; j_gene: TRBJ1-2
CDR3nt: TGCAGCGTTGAATCCGGCAGGGGTGGGTACACTGAAGCTTTCTTT; CDR3aa: CSVESGRGGYTEAFF; abundance: -; v_gene: TRBV29-1; d_gene: -; j_gene: TRBJ1-1
CDR3nt: TGTGCCAGCAGCGCCCGGGGGGACTTTAATGAAAAACTGTTTTTT; CDR3aa: CASSARGDFNEKLFF; abundance: -; v_gene: TRBV11-2; d_gene: -; j_gene: TRBJ1-4
CDR3nt: TGTGCCAGCAGCGTAGTATCCACAGGGGCTATGGTGACCCAGTACTTC; CDR3aa: CASSVVSTGAMVTQYF; abundance: -; v_gene: TRBV9; d_gene: TRBD1; j_gene: TRBJ2-5
CDR3nt: TGTGCCAGCAGCCAAGAAGGGCCGAACACTGAAGCTTTCTTT; CDR3aa: CASSQEGPNTEAFF; abundance: -; v_gene: TRBV3-1; d_gene: -; j_gene: TRBJ1-1
CDR3nt: TGCAGTGCTGAAGATGTACGGGGCCGGACTGAAGCTTTCTTT; CDR3aa: CSAEDVRGRTEAFF; abundance: -; v_gene: TRBV20-1; d_gene: -; j_gene: TRBJ1-1
CDR3nt: TGCGCCAGCAGCCAAGAACCCCAGGGGACGAACACTGAAGCTTTCTTT; CDR3aa: CASSQEPQGTNTEAFF; abundance: few; v_gene: TRBV4-1; d_gene: -; j_gene: TRBJ1-1
CDR3nt: TGTGCCAGCAGCTTAAGCTTTCTGGAGACCCAGTACTTC; CDR3aa: CASSLSFLETQYF; abundance: few; v_gene: TRBV7-9; d_gene: -; j_gene: TRBJ2-5
CDR3nt: TGTGCCAGCAGAGCTACAGGAAATCAGCCCCAGCATTTT; CDR3aa: CASRATGNQPQHF; abundance: few; v_gene: TRBV6-1; d_gene: -; j_gene: TRBJ1-5
CDR3nt: TGTGCCAGCAGTGAAGCAGGGGGCAAGAATGAGCAGTTCTTC; CDR3aa: CASSEAGGKNEQFF; abundance: many; v_gene: TRBV2; d_gene: TRBD1; j_gene: TRBJ2-1
CDR3nt: TGTGCCAGCAGTTTCCCCAGGGTAGACAGGAATGAGCAGTTCTTC; CDR3aa: CASSFPRVDRNEQFF; abundance: -; v_gene: TRBV28; d_gene: -; j_gene: TRBJ2-1
CDR3nt: TGTGCCAGCAGCTTAGCGCCAGTTCGGGACACCGGGGAGCTGTTTTTT; CDR3aa: CASSLAPVRDTGELFF; abundance: -; v_gene: TRBV7-2; d_gene: -; j_gene: TRBJ2-2
CDR3nt: TGCAGTGCTAGAGCGGGGGAGAGCTCCTACAATGAGCAGTTCTTC; CDR3aa: CSARAGESSYNEQFF; abundance: -; v_gene: TRBV20-1; d_gene: -; j_gene: TRBJ2-1
CDR3nt: TGCGCCAGCAGCTTGGCCTCCATGGAGTGGGGCTACACCTTC; CDR3aa: CASSLASMEWGYTF; abundance: few; v_gene: TRBV5-1; d_gene: -; j_gene: TRBJ1-2
CDR3nt: TGCGCCAGCACCCCCGTGACAGGGTTGAACACTGAAGCTTTCTTT; CDR3aa: CASTPVTGLNTEAFF; abundance: few; v_gene: TRBV5-1; d_gene: TRBD1; j_gene: TRBJ1-1
CDR3nt: TGTGCCAGCAGCTTAACAGGGGGGAGTCAGACCCAGTACTTC; CDR3aa: CASSLTGGSQTQYF; abundance: -; v_gene: TRBV7-9; d_gene: TRBD1; j_gene: TRBJ2-5
CDR3nt: TGTGCCACCAGCAGGCCTTCCTTAGGACTCTCTGGAAACACCATATATTTT; CDR3aa: CATSRPSLGLSGNTIYF; abundance: -; v_gene: TRBV15; d_gene: -; j_gene: TRBJ1-3
CDR3nt: TGTGCCACCAGCAGAGGAGGACTAGCGGGGGCCTCCTACGAGCAGTACTTC; CDR3aa: CATSRGGLAGASYEQYF; abundance: -; v_gene: TRBV15; d_gene: TRBD2; j_gene: TRBJ2-7
CDR3nt: TGCGCCAGCAGCTTGGTGGCGGCAGGTATGGGGATGAACACTGAAGCTTTCTTT; CDR3aa: CASSLVAAGMGMNTEAFF; abundance: many; v_gene: TRBV5-1; d_gene: -; j_gene: TRBJ1-1
CDR3nt: TGTGCCAGCAGCTACTGGACACCCAAGAACACTGAAGCTTTCTTT; CDR3aa: CASSYWTPKNTEAFF; abundance: few; v_gene: TRBV12-3/TRBV12-4; d_gene: -; j_gene: TRBJ1-1
CDR3nt: TGTGCCAGCAGTAGACAGGTCGGGACCCAGTACTTC; CDR3aa: CASSRQVGTQYF; abundance: few; v_gene: TRBV6-5; d_gene: -; j_gene: TRBJ2-5
CDR3nt: TGTGCCAGCAGCTTTGGGGCAAGGTACGAGCAGTACTTC; CDR3aa: CASSFGARYEQYF; abundance: -; v_gene: TRBV6-6; d_gene: -; j_gene: TRBJ2-7
CDR3nt: TGTGCCACCACCCCTCGGACAGCAGCCTATGGCTACACCTTC; CDR3aa: CATTPRTAAYGYTF; abundance: -; v_gene: TRBV12-3/TRBV12-4; d_gene: -; j_gene: TRBJ1-2
CDR3nt: TGTGCCAGCAGTTACTCAGTTCATAACTATGGCTACACCTTC; CDR3aa: CASSYSVHNYGYTF; abundance: few; v_gene: TRBV6-5; d_gene: -; j_gene: TRBJ1-2
CDR3nt: TGCAGTGCCCTGAGCGGGACCTCCTCACCCCTCCACTTT; CDR3aa: CSALSGTSSPLHF; abundance: -; v_gene: TRBV20-1; d_gene: -; j_gene: TRBJ1-6
CDR3nt: TGTGCCTGGGAACCAATGGGTTTACAGGGGACCGGGGAGCTGTTTTTT; CDR3aa: CAWEPMGLQGTGELFF; abundance: -; v_gene: TRBV30; d_gene: TRBD1; j_gene: TRBJ2-2
CDR3nt: TGCAGTGCTATCTTTGAGGGCGAGACCCAGTACTTC; CDR3aa: CSAIFEGETQYF; abundance: few; v_gene: TRBV20-1; d_gene: -; j_gene: TRBJ2-5
CDR3nt: TGCGCCAGCAGCCCACACGCAGACTATGGCTACACCTTC; CDR3aa: CASSPHADYGYTF; abundance: few; v_gene: TRBV5-1; d_gene: -; j_gene: TRBJ1-2